Sequencing of this T cell receptor (beta chain) was carried out in a study of CD4 T cells in relation to SARS-CoV-2 and coronaviruses. The wider study: Crossreactive spike epitopes shared across donors were mapped to their HLA restriction. Study-wide results and caveats: The assay detects memory recall responses, not culture-primed primary responses. Pre-pandemic and post-infection samples never came from the same donor.

TCRdb's table, derived via immunoSEQ multiplex PCR, lists solely in-frame clones and lacks some. The data contain about 64,000 clones, approximately 94% of them singletons. CDR1 is KGHSH, CDR2 LQKENI, per germline. The V gene lost 5 bases and the J gene lost 1 base, with 8 bases spanning the gap. This CDR3 has 13 amino acids. Before the COVID-19 pandemic, during about 2011-2019, CD4+ T cells were taken from unexposed donors. This clone was seen just once. Its target is unknown. The TCR was taken from a human donor in good health. What was sequenced was naive CD4+ T cells from PBMCs. Subset described: naive CD4+ T cells isolated by negative enrichment. The V gene is TRBV18, the J gene TRBJ1-1; D is unresolved. CDR3 nucleotide sequence: TGTGCCAGCTCAATCACAGAGAACACTGAAGCTTTCTTT. Translated: CASSITENTEAFF.